The 10 T cell receptor beta chains reported below all come from one sample, sequenced in a study of CD8 T cells in Susac syndrome. It was with random hexamers that about 0.45 to 1 ug RNA was reverse transcribed. Using its own MiXCR run on the immunoSEQ multiplex PCR reads, TCRdb lists one record per CDR3 protein. The sample includes approximately 230,000 distinct CDR3 sequences, about 93% of them seen just once. The sequenced sample was CD4+ T cells from PBMCs. These receptors were obtained from a human donor with multiple sclerosis.

This rearrangement joins TRBV24-1 to TRBJ2-5; D is tentatively TRBD1 or TRBD2 (7 bases each). This CDR3 has 17 amino acids. Germline V gene data show CDR1 as KGHDR and CDR2 as SFDVKD. Deletions cut 1 base from V and 1 base from J, with 15 bases between. CDR3 in amino acids: CATSDFPGGVRQETQYF. CDR3 in DNA: TGTGCCACCAGTGATTTCCCAGGGGGGGTCCGCCAAGAGACCCAGTACTTC.

This clonotype was seen only once. The chain carries TRBV12-3 or TRBV12-4 and TRBJ2-3; D may be TRBD2 (7 bases). This CDR3 spans 15 amino acids. V gave up 5 bases and J gave up 3 bases, with 15 bases separating them. The CDR3 sequence is CASSPRGAGTDTQYF. The CDR3 region has the DNA TGTGCCAGCAGTCCACGGGGGGCGGGAACAGATACGCAGTATTTT.

The chain combines TRBV10-3 with TRBJ2-2; D not resolved. The CDR3 totals 14 residues. V lost 7 bases, J lost 1 base, and 10 bases lay in between. Germline V gene lookup returns CDR1 ENHRY and CDR2 SYGVKD. CDR3 DNA sequence: TGTGCCATCACCACGGATTTGAACACCGGGGAGCTGTTTTTT. This gives the protein CAITTDLNTGELFF.

The J gene is TRBJ2-5, the V gene TRBV3-1; D unclear. Deletions cut 1 base from V and 3 bases from J, with 12 bases between. Looked up from germline, CDR1 is LGHDT and CDR2 is YNNKEL (reference sequence). This CDR3 contains 15 residues. The CDR3 loop is CASSQGPQLKETQYF. The CDR3 DNA sequence: TGTGCCAGCAGCCAAGGACCTCAGCTAAAAGAGACCCAGTACTTC.

V and J are TRBV21-1 and TRBJ1-2. TRBV21-1 is given as a pseudogene. The CDR3 is 13 amino acids. Written as DNA, the CDR3 is TGTGCCAGCAGCAAACAAATTAACTATGGCTACACCTTC. It specifies CASSKQINYGYTF.

The chain couples TRBV20-1 to TRBJ2-5; 8 nucleotides agree with TRBD1. Germline assignment: CDR1 DFQATT and CDR2 SNEGSKA (reference sequence). CDR3 length: 13 amino acids. V shed 4 bases and J 5 bases; nucleotides not matched to a gene: 6. The CDR3 region is CSATSGGGETQYF. CDR3 DNA: TGCAGTGCTACCTCAGGGGGCGGGGAGACCCAGTACTTC.

The chain's CDR3 is CSAIGQGRTQYF. CDR3 DNA sequence: TGCAGTGCTATCGGACAGGGGAGGACCCAGTACTTC. The chain couples TRBV20-1 to TRBJ2-5, with 9 bases identical to TRBD1. The V gene's germline CDR1 is DFQATT and CDR2 SNEGSKA (reference sequence). The CDR3 loop spans 12 amino acids. With V trimmed by 4 bases and J by 7 bases, 4 bases remained unmatched.

V is TRBV6-2 or TRBV6-3 and J is TRBJ2-7; perhaps D is TRBD1 or TRBD2 (5 bases each). Germline-derived CDR1 and CDR2 are MNHEY and SVGEGT. Trimming removed 7 bases from V and 2 bases from J, with 12 bases in between. This CDR3 spans 13 amino acids. For the CDR3, the DNA is TGTGCCAGCAACCGGGACCCAGCCTACGAGCAGTACTTC. It translates to CASNRDPAYEQYF.

The chain couples TRBV7-8 to TRBJ2-7; no clear D. Trimming left V 1 base short and J 2 bases short, with 12 bases between. Germline CDR1 and CDR2: SGHVS and FQNEAQ. The CDR3 length is 15 residues. In DNA form, the CDR3 reads TGTGCCAGCAGCTTAGGGTCAGCAGCAACCTACGAGCAGTACTTC. Translating it yields CASSLGSAATYEQYF.

This clonotype came up once. V and J are TRBV30 and TRBJ1-1; a possible D gene is TRBD1 (6 bases). V shed 8 bases and J shed 1 base, with 14 bases lying between them. Germline-derived CDR1 and CDR2 are GTSNPN and SVGIG (reference sequence). This CDR3 spans 13 amino acids. The CDR3 nucleotides read TGTGCCACCGAGGGACATCCGAACACTGAAGCTTTCTTT. It encodes CATEGHPNTEAFF.